What follows are 18 T cell receptor beta chains derived from one specimen sequenced in a study of Graves' ophthalmopathy and Graves' hyperthyroidism. Amplified TCR beta CDR3 regions were obtained using RNA transcripts as template. Following a first-round RT-PCR that used HTBI primers, a second-round multiplex PCR was carried out. One entry per CDR3 protein, called by TCRdb with MiXCR from the multiplex PCR reads. The data show 450,000 or so distinct CDR3 sequences, roughly an eighth seen once. Sequencing input: blood. The source of these receptors is a woman in her 30s with Graves' ophthalmopathy.

This clonotype has ten or more counts. The chain has TRBV6-4 and TRBJ2-7, with 14 positions matching TRBD2. The trim removed 7 bases at V and 6 bases at J, leaving 17 bases unmatched. Germline V gene lookup returns CDR1 MRHNA and CDR2 SNTAGT. The CDR3 consists of 18 residues. The CDR3 DNA is TGTGCCAGCACTAAAAGACCGGGACTAGCGGGAGTTCAACGCGAGCAGTACTTC. Protein sequence: CASTKRPGLAGVQREQYF.

Ten or more counts support this clonotype. The chain has TRBV6-5 and TRBJ2-2; D gene unclear. This CDR3 has 12 amino acids. Trimming pared 5 bases from V and 5 bases from J, leaving 6 bases between. Germline CDR1 and CDR2: MNHEY and SVGAGI. The CDR3 is CASSQLTGELFF. The CDR3 DNA reads TGTGCCAGCAGTCAGCTTACCGGGGAGCTGTTTTTT.

This clonotype was counted many times. The V and J genes are TRBV24-1 and TRBJ1-5, with D possibly being TRBD1 (5 bases). There are 14 residues in the CDR3. V was shortened by 3 bases and J by 7 bases, with 12 bases between the two germline ends. Germline V CDR1 and CDR2: KGHDR, SFDVKD. DNA of the CDR3: TGTGCCACCAGTGATGGACGGTGGGGCCAGCCCCAGCATTTT. Protein sequence: CATSDGRWGQPQHF.

The chain links TRBV19 to TRBJ1-5; D gene unclear. V dropped 6 bases and J dropped 1 base, with 10 bases sitting between them. Germline V gives CDR1 LNHDA, CDR2 SQIVND (reference sequence). This CDR3 is 14 amino acids long. The CDR3 sequence: CASRSGRSNQPQHF. CDR3 DNA: TGTGCCAGTAGGTCCGGGAGGAGCAATCAGCCCCAGCATTTT.

In this sample, this clonotype turned up many times. The chain recombines TRBV30 with TRBJ1-1, with TRBD1 as a possible D gene (5 bases). V was cut by 2 bases and J by 4 bases, with 8 bases left in between. This CDR3 has 12 amino acids. Germline V gene lookup returns CDR1 GTSNPN and CDR2 SVGIG (reference sequence). Here the CDR3 reads CAWSRGGTEAFF. The CDR3 nucleotides read TGTGCCTGGAGTCGTGGGGGCACTGAAGCTTTCTTT.

The V and J genes are TRBV6-2 or TRBV6-3 and TRBJ2-7; 10 nucleotides agree with TRBD2. The germline gives CDR1 MNHEY, CDR2 SVGEGT. This CDR3 has 18 residues. V lost 7 bases, J lost 5 bases, and 20 bases stayed unmatched. Here the CDR3 reads CASTLGQSSGGVRNEQYF. CDR3 sequence (DNA): TGTGCCAGCACCCTAGGACAGTCTAGCGGGGGTGTGAGGAACGAGCAGTACTTC.

There are a few counts of this clonotype. The chain recombines TRBV18 with TRBJ2-5, with 9 bases fitting TRBD2. Trimming at V came to 3 bases and at J to 0 bases, leaving 8 bases not matched to a gene. Germline loops: CDR1 KGHSH, CDR2 LQKENI. The CDR3 length is 17 residues. The CDR3 sequence is CASSPTQAGGYQETQYF. CDR3 DNA sequence: TGTGCCAGCTCACCTACACAAGCGGGAGGTTACCAAGAGACCCAGTACTTC.

This clonotype has ten or more counts. The genes are TRBV12-3 or TRBV12-4 and TRBJ2-7; D remains unclear. The CDR3 length is 13 residues. V was trimmed by 7 bases and J by 5 bases, leaving 15 bases between them. The CDR3 DNA follows: TGTGCCAGCACCGTAAAGTGGCCCCACGAGCAGTACTTC. Protein sequence: CASTVKWPHEQYF.

V and J are TRBV5-6 and TRBJ2-7; 10 bases map to TRBD1. The CDR3 extends over 14 amino acids. Germline CDR1 reads SGHDT; CDR2 reads YYEEEE. V dropped 7 bases and J dropped 1; count of bases not matched to a gene: 5. CDR3 sequence: CASGQGGSSYEQYF. As DNA, the CDR3 is TGTGCCAGCGGACAGGGGGGATCTTCCTACGAGCAGTACTTC.

Comment on this clonotype: In this CDR3 the conserved last residue, phenylalanine or tryptophan, is missing, so a read error is likely. No DNA is shown, since the ends of the CDR3 on it are uncertain; the CDR3 is the one TCRdb lists. This chain links TRBV11-3 with TRBJ1-1. CDR1 and CDR2 (germline): SGHNT, YENEEA. The CDR3 adds up to 12 amino acids, both ends counted. The CDR3 reads CASSTANTEACL.

The chain is built from TRBV2 and TRBJ2-7; 10 bases are shared with TRBD2. Germline loops: CDR1 SNHLY, CDR2 FYNNEI. Trimming took 4 bases from V and 4 from J; bases not matched to a gene: 7. The CDR3 length is 15 residues. The CDR3 sequence is CASSGASGRGYEQYF. DNA of the CDR3: TGTGCCAGCAGTGGGGCTAGCGGGAGAGGGTACGAGCAGTACTTC.

This clonotype has a handful of counts. The chain combines TRBV10-3 with TRBJ2-3, with 10 bases lining up with TRBD2. This CDR3 has 15 residues. V shed 2 bases, J shed 6 bases, and the junction held 5 bases outside the gene matches. Germline V gene lookup returns CDR1 ENHRY and CDR2 SYGVKD. The CDR3 region has the DNA TGTGCCATCAGTGAGAACACTAGCGGGGAGGATACGCAGTATTTT. Translated, it gives CAISENTSGEDTQYF.

This clonotype was counted ten times or more. V gene TRBV7-2 combines with J gene TRBJ2-7; 11 bases are shared with TRBD2. Germline V gene sequence: CDR1 SGHTA, CDR2 FQGNSA. CDR3 length: 17 residues. Trimming took 0 bases from V and 0 from J; bases not matched to a gene: 4. The CDR3 loop reads CASSLAMGLADSYEQYF. Written as DNA, the CDR3 is TGTGCCAGCAGCTTAGCGATGGGACTAGCGGACTCCTACGAGCAGTACTTC.

This clonotype showed up many times. The rearrangement uses TRBV5-1 and TRBJ2-7; D gene uncertain. The CDR3 totals 12 residues. V was trimmed by 0 bases and J by 8 bases, leaving 9 bases between them. Per the germline V gene, CDR1 is SGHRS and CDR2 is YFSETQ. The CDR3 DNA is TGCGCCAGCAGCTTGGGTAACGCACAGCAGTACTTC. Translated, it gives CASSLGNAQQYF. Looking up the rest from reference TRBV5-1 and TRBJ2-7 gives the full variable domain: KAGVTQTPRYLIKTRGQQVTLSCSPISGHRSVSWYQQTPGQGLQFLFEYFSETQRNKGNFPGRFSGRQFSNSRSEMNVSTLELGDSALYLCASSLGNAQQYFGPGTRLTVT.

This clonotype was detected ten times or more. The chain carries TRBV6-1 and TRBJ1-2; D remains unclear. Germline lookup yields CDR1 MNHNS and CDR2 SASEGT. The CDR3 spans 11 residues. Trimming cost V 8 bases and J 5 bases, with 9 bases left between them. The CDR3 here is CASEDDYGYTF. CDR3 coding DNA: TGTGCCAGCGAAGACGATTATGGCTACACCTTC.

This clonotype has ten or more counts. The J gene is TRBJ2-5, the V gene TRBV6-1, with D uncertain. This CDR3 is 14 amino acids long. V gave up 6 bases and J gave up 2 bases, with 13 bases separating them. Looked up from germline, CDR1 is MNHNS and CDR2 is SASEGT. In DNA form, the CDR3 reads TGTGCCAGCAGAGGAATCGATAAGCAAGAGACCCAGTACTTC. Translation: CASRGIDKQETQYF.

This clonotype was counted at least ten times. The chain joins TRBV6-1 to TRBJ1-2; 11 bases align to TRBD1. V shed 6 bases and J 0 bases; nucleotides not matched to a gene: 6. The germline V gene has CDR1 MNHNS and CDR2 SASEGT. This CDR3 has 16 residues. CDR3 sequence reads: CASRRTGGQANYGYTF. CDR3 nucleotide sequence: TGTGCCAGCAGGCGGACAGGGGGCCAAGCTAACTATGGCTACACCTTC.

Many counts were recorded for this clonotype. The genes are TRBV27 and TRBJ1-2, with D possibly TRBD1 on 6 matching bases. V lost 5 bases, J lost 3 bases, and 16 bases lay in between. Per germline, CDR1 MNHEY and CDR2 SMNVEV (reference sequence). The CDR3 runs 15 residues. CDR3 bases: TGTGCCAGCAGTACCACCCCTTACAGGGACTATGGCTACACCTTC. As protein: CASSTTPYRDYGYTF.